The present entry profiles one T cell receptor beta chain with its context. This clone has just a few counts. No cognate antigen has been identified for it. Per-nucleotide qualities are absent, and no much larger clonotype sits a single base away. This sample was included in a study of cytomegalovirus exposure and HLA in healthy donors (dated 2017 in TCRdb). Describing the broader study: According to an earlier analysis of 587 of the donors, roughly 180 million T cells yielded 117 million unique TCR beta sequences and around 280 Gb of sequence data. HLA typing included class I and class II loci at four-digit resolution. In a later analysis, previously published TCR beta repertoires from 666 donors were re-analyzed and high-resolution HLA genotyping was added so that TCR occurrence patterns could be studied. An early release that covered 640 HLA-typed donors contained around 300 gigabases of sequencing data and about 93 million unique TCR sequences. The T cell repertoires of some 700 subjects were profiled by immunosequencing and related to cytomegalovirus serostatus. Roughly five DR-DQ haplotypes were treated as single units for association and clustering because of strong linkage in the cohort. Typing coverage varied by locus: 629-630 donors for A, B, C, DRB1 and DQB1; roughly 500 for DQA1; nearly 610 for DPA1; around 490 for DPB1. Among approximately 370 genotyped donors of the cohort, an average of around 220,000 unique TCR beta nucleotide sequences was sequenced per donor, of which 15% to 20% were non-productive. In addition to the first cohort of 666 subjects, a separate validation cohort of around 110 different subjects was used. Rather than using new phenotypic data, the later analysis identified candidate immune exposures from TCR beta sequences and from how often those sequences occurred across donors. An earlier analysis of some 500 of the donors used high-throughput TCR beta sequencing to judge whether each TCR beta V gene segment behaved as functional or pseudogenic. Every repertoire in the discovery cohort had been generated on one and the same sequencing platform. In a later genetic analysis, genome-wide SNP genotypes for about 55% of the roughly 670 donors were used, and that subset was treated as a discovery cohort. The study aimed to test whether signatures of past pathogen exposure could be identified by cataloging public T cell receptors. High-throughput TCR immunosequencing, statistical association of individual TCRs with disease status, and machine learning were combined to predict cytomegalovirus infection status. Of the 350 to 450 genotyped donors, more than 75% were placed in the genetic ancestry cluster associated with self-reported Caucasian donors. Donor age, sex, ethnicity and CMV serostatus were compiled alongside the repertoire data. Results and caveats for the whole study, not just this receptor: Because some donors lacked HLA typing at each locus, the association tests relied only on the typed subset. In a later analysis, several top co-occurrence clusters were reported to appear linked to parvovirus B19, influenza, CMV and Epstein-Barr virus. The sequencing pipeline was judged likely to have produced a cluster of highly shared sequence variants as a technical artifact. In a later analysis, TCR association rates were found to vary across HLA loci, with the most associated TCRs seen for DRB1 alleles and the fewest for HLA-C alleles. Most TCR sequences were observed very rarely across donors, whereas some public TCRs were present in many individuals. Because counts were too low, seventeen rarely observed V segments, including chromosome 9 orphons, were left out of the earlier analysis of a few hundred of the donors. A later genetic analysis associated a missense DCLRE1C variant with V-gene and J-gene trimming of TCR beta chains, and an independent cohort replicated the association. A further reported finding was that TCR beta sequences accurately predicted the HLA-A and HLA-B alleles for most subjects in the first cohort. In a later analysis, most CMV-associated TCR beta chains were found to appear HLA-restricted, with HLA associations seemingly driven largely by CMV exposure. For the cohort, immune exposure information was limited to CMV serostatus. A few of the identified cytomegalovirus-associated TCR beta chains were confirmed in vitro to be specific for cytomegalovirus antigens. The authors suggested that the approach could potentially be extended to other disease states and immunological phenotypes. Specific HLA alleles were associated with 15,000 to 20,000 TCR beta sequences at a false discovery rate of 0.05 in a later analysis. Correlated functional status among segregating V segments might reflect linkage disequilibrium, but an unknown experimental factor could not be ruled out. The study listed 150 to 200 TCR beta chains as associated with cytomegalovirus. A later genetic analysis reported fewer N-insertions in productive TCRs among donors in an Asian-associated ancestry cluster than the roughly 700-donor mean. The classifier was reported to diagnose cytomegalovirus status with high specificity and sensitivity in both the original and validation cohorts. In this cohort, only TCR beta chains were sequenced, and detectable features were limited by the absence of alpha or paired-chain data. Compared with equally common non-associated chains, HLA-associated TCR beta chains in a later analysis were more clonally expanded and had lower generation probabilities. The 87-base-pair reads could not distinguish some IMGT-functional V segments, including TRBV6-2 and TRBV6-3, so those segments were excluded. Strong co-occurrence of HLA alleles, especially DR and DQ, made assigning TCR associations to individual alleles difficult. In an earlier analysis of some 500 of the donors, most TCR beta V segments appeared in productive rearrangements about 87% or about 30% of the time, broadly matching IMGT annotations. The presence/absence analyses assumed that sequencing depth was roughly uniform across donors, and that assumption may not be true.

Library creation used the immunoSEQ multiplex PCR assay. For the multiplex PCR, a mixture combining 60 forward primers for TCR Vbeta segments and 13 reverse primers for TCR Jbeta segments was used. The CDR3 region of rearranged TCR beta genes was amplified from genomic DNA with a multiplex PCR assay. The Illumina HiSeq System was used to sequence the amplified TCR beta libraries as 87-base-pair reads. The authors' pipeline ran thus. A later analysis counted 65 million to 90 million unique TCR beta chains across the 670 or so repertoires, and around 9.9 million of these chains were shared by at least two donors. A nearest-neighbor algorithm error-corrected the raw reads and collapsed the reads into unique sequences, merging closely related sequences to remove PCR and sequencing errors. To assign V, D and J gene segments, CDR3 sequences were aligned to IMGT reference sequences. For a sequence to be retained, at least a six-nucleotide match to both a V gene segment and a J gene segment was required. A rearrangement counted as productive if the CDR3 had no stop codons and remained in frame with V and J, and every other rearrangement counted as non-productive. Following IMGT convention, CDR3 was defined as the stretch from the second conserved V-encoded cysteine up to the conserved J-encoded phenylalanine. The earlier analysis of about 560 of the donors excluded any sequence lacking an unambiguous match to a single V gene segment. An earlier analysis of almost 600 of the donors classified V segments as functional when productive rearrangements were above 56.7% and as segregating when the standard deviation between donors was above 5%. To diagnose cytomegalovirus status from the catalog of TCR beta chain sequences, a statistical classification framework was built. A later analysis assigned V and J genes by comparing TCR nucleotide sequences with IMGT/GENE-DB human TR gene sequences. A later analysis assigned CDR3 sequences and most-parsimonious VDJ recombination scenarios with the TCRdist pipeline. A later analysis defined each TCR beta chain by its CDR3 amino acid sequence plus V-gene family, and excluded reads lacking a unique V-gene family. In a later analysis, nearly 600 highly shared, low-generation-probability nucleotide sequences were removed to address suspected cross-contamination and a sequencing artifact. For each public chain, a later analysis derived a clonal expansion index from normalized ranks of inferred template counts within each repertoire. Generation probabilities in a later analysis came from a VDJ recombination model fitted to out-of-frame rearrangements, and those results were checked against IGoR. A later analysis scored TCR-TCR, TCR-HLA and TCR-CMV co-occurrence with hypergeometric tests, applying a repertoire-size bias correction to TCR pairs. A later analysis estimated false discovery rates by permuting HLA or CMV assignments 20 times. In a later analysis, co-occurring TCRs were grouped using DBSCAN, with TCRdist sequence similarity added in when clustering inside HLA-allele-positive subsets. Repertoires with fewer than 30,000 or more than 120,000 public chains, plus five repertoires with anomalous nucleotide sharing, were excluded from co-occurrence clustering. TCRdb retrieved this table from immuneACCESS and kept in-frame rearrangements only. Not all clones are present; in checked studies, unresolved V genes account for under half, and no reason is known for the remainder. Clonal size and the V and J genes are those of that table, whereas D and trimming came from the DNA. In this sample the table shows 100,000 or so clones, about 76% of which occur a single time. The top ten clones comprise roughly a tenth of the sample.

The CDR3 has 12 amino acids, counting the end cysteine and phenylalanine. Solely the CDR3 DNA is kept, with 36 bases framed from the first base. The germline V gene specifies SQVTM as CDR1 and ANQGSEA as CDR2. V loses 2 bases of germline sequence and J loses 8 bases, and the interval between the two ends is 12 bases. The cohort consisted of 670 or so healthy bone marrow donors. At the time of sampling, all cohort members were nominally healthy, though unrecorded immune exposures were likely present. The donor tested CMV seropositive and was one of the 289 seropositive cohort members. A peripheral blood sample was collected from each donor, and TCR beta sequencing was performed on peripheral blood mononuclear cells. The Qiagen DNeasy Blood Extraction Kit was used to extract genomic DNA from the blood cell samples.

The specimen was PBMCs. The TCR was taken from a man aged 25-40 years in good health and CMV-seropositive. The chain is encoded by TRBV29-1 joined to TRBJ1-2, with the D gene uncertain. The nucleotide sequence is TGCAGCGTTGAAAGTTCGGGAGGCGGCTACACCTTC. Its protein reads: CSVESSGGGYTF.